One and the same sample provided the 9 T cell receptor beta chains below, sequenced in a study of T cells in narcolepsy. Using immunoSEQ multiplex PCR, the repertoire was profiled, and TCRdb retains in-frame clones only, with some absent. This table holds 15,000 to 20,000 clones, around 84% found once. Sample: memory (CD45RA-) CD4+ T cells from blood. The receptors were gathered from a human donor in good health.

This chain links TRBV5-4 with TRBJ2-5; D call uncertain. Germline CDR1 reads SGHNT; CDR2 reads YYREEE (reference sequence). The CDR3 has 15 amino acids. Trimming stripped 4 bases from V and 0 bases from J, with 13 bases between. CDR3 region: CASSARTAYQETQYF. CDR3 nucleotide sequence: TGTGCCAGCAGCGCAAGGACGGCGTACCAAGAGACCCAGTACTTC.

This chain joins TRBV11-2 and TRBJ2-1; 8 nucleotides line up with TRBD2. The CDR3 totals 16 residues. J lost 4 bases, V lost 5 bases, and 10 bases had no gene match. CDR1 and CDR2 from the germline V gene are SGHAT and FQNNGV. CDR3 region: CASSPGAGGEYNEQFF. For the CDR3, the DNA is TGTGCCAGCAGCCCAGGGGCGGGGGGCGAGTACAATGAGCAGTTCTTC.

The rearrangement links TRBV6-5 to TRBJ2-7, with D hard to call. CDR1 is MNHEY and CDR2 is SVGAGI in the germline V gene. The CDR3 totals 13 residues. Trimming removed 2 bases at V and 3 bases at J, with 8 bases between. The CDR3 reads CASSYPPYYEQYF. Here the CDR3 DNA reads TGTGCCAGCAGTTACCCTCCCTACTACGAGCAGTACTTC.

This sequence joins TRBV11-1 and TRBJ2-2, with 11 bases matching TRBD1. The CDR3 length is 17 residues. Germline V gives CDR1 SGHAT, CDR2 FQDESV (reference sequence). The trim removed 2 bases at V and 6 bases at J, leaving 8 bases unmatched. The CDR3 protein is CASSLNPGQGVSGELFF. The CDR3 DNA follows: TGTGCCAGCAGCTTAAACCCGGGACAGGGGGTTTCCGGGGAGCTGTTTTTT.

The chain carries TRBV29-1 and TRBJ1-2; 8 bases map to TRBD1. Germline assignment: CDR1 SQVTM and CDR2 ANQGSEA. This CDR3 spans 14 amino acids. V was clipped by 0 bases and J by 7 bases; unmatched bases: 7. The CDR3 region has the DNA TGCAGCGTTGAAGATCGGCAGGGGGCGGGTGGCTACACCTTC. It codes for CSVEDRQGAGGYTF.

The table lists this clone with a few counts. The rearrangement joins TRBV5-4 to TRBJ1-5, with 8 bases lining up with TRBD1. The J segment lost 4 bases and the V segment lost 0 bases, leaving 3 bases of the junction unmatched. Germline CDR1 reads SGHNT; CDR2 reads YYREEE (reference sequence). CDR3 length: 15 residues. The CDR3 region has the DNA TGTGCCAGCAGCTTGGGACAGGGGAGGAATCAGCCCCAGCATTTT. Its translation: CASSLGQGRNQPQHF.

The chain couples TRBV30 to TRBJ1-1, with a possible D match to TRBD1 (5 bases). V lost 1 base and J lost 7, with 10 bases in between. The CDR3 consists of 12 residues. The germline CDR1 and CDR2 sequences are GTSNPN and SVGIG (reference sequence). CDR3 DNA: TGTGCCTGGAGTGAGCGACAGTTTGAAGCTTTCTTT. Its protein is CAWSERQFEAFF.

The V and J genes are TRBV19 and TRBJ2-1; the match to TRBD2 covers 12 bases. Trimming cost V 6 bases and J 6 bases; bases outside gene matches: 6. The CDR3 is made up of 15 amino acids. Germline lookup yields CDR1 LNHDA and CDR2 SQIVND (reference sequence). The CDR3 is CASSPTSGSLNEQFF. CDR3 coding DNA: TGTGCCAGTAGCCCGACTAGCGGGAGCCTCAATGAGCAGTTCTTC.

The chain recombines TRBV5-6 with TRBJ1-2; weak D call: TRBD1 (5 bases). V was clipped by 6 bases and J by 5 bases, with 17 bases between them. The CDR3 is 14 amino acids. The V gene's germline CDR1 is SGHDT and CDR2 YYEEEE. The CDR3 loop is CASTISGGTYGYTF. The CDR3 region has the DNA TGTGCCAGCACAATATCGGGGGGAACTTATGGCTACACCTTC.